This passage covers 27 T cell receptor beta chains from one sample sequenced in a study of cytomegalovirus exposure and HLA in healthy donors. With 60 Vbeta and 13 Jbeta primers, the PCR was carried out. Here immunoSEQ multiplex PCR was the method, and the copy in TCRdb shows in-frame clones only, minus some. The data show 95,000 to 150,000 clones, 75% to 90% seen once. The sample taken for sequencing was PBMCs. These receptor sequences come from a young man in good health and CMV-seronegative.

The chain is built from TRBV29-1 and TRBJ1-1; 7 bases fit TRBD1. Germline loops: CDR1 SQVTM, CDR2 ANQGSEA. The V segment lost 3 bases and the J segment 0 bases; nucleotides outside the gene matches: 1. This CDR3 comprises 13 residues. In nucleotides, the CDR3 is TGCAGCGTTGATACAGGGGTGAACACTGAAGCTTTCTTT. Protein sequence: CSVDTGVNTEAFF.

This clone was detected a few times. The chain has TRBV15 and TRBJ1-6, with D tentatively TRBD1 (6 bases). Trimming took 1 base from V and 1 from J, leaving 8 bases between them. This CDR3 is 16 amino acids long. Germline CDR1 and CDR2: LNHNV and YYDKDF (reference sequence). DNA for the CDR3: TGTGCCACCAGCAGAGGCAGGGGATCCTATAATTCACCCCTCCACTTT. It specifies CATSRGRGSYNSPLHF.

V usage is TRBV5-4 and J usage is TRBJ2-5; 7 bases line up with TRBD2. The CDR3 extends over 16 amino acids. Trimming at V came to 6 bases and at J to 1 base, leaving 12 bases not matched to a gene. Looked up from germline, CDR1 is SGHNT and CDR2 is YYREEE (reference sequence). The CDR3 sequence is CASTGGGVKTQETQYF. The CDR3 DNA sequence: TGTGCCAGCACTGGGGGAGGGGTAAAGACCCAAGAGACCCAGTACTTC.

The J gene is TRBJ2-5, the V gene TRBV9; 12 bases align to TRBD1. The germline gives CDR1 SGDLS, CDR2 YYNGEE. The CDR3 loop spans 16 amino acids. After removal of 0 bases from V and 4 bases from J, the junction contained 4 bases not matched to a gene. The DNA for the CDR3 is TGTGCCAGCAGCGTAGGGGACAGGGGGCGCGGAGAGACCCAGTACTTC. Its translation: CASSVGDRGRGETQYF. The complete variable domain, with remaining parts taken from reference TRBV9 and TRBJ2-5, reads DSGVTQTPKHLITATGQRVTLRCSPRSGDLSVYWYQQSLDQGLQFLIQYYNGEERAKGNILERFSAQQFPDLHSELNLSSLELGDSALYFCASSVGDRGRGETQYFGPGTRLLVL.

The chain has TRBV7-2 and TRBJ1-6; unclear D gene. Germline V gene data show CDR1 as SGHTA and CDR2 as FQGNSA. V shed 8 bases and J shed 6 bases, with 8 bases lying between them. This CDR3 region has 12 residues. The CDR3 is CASAGFNSPLHF. The DNA of the CDR3 is TGTGCCAGCGCGGGGTTTAATTCACCCCTCCACTTT.

The V call is TRBV28, the J call TRBJ2-1, with 9 bases matching TRBD2. Germline trimming cut 2 bases from V and 6 bases from J; bases unmatched to any gene: 8. Per the germline V gene, CDR1 is MDHEN and CDR2 is SYDVKM. The CDR3 covers 16 residues. CDR3 bases: TGTGCCAGCAGTTTACGTGAGGCTAGCGGGGTCAATGAGCAGTTCTTC. It translates to CASSLREASGVNEQFF.

The V gene is TRBV5-1, the J gene TRBJ2-3; a weak D match, TRBD1 (6 bases). Germline CDR1 SGHRS, CDR2 YFSETQ. CDR3 length: 14 residues. Trimming cost V 4 bases and J 4 bases, with 13 bases left between them. The CDR3 DNA follows: TGCGCCAGCAGCCCCCAGGGGCGGGCAGATACGCAGTATTTT. As protein: CASSPQGRADTQYF.

The gene calls are TRBV10-1 and TRBJ2-3, with TRBD2 as a possible D gene (6 bases). V was shortened by 5 bases and J by 2 bases, with 14 bases between the two germline ends. The CDR3 length is 15 residues. Germline assignment: CDR1 WNHNN and CDR2 SYGVQD (reference sequence). The CDR3 DNA follows: TGCGCCAGCAGTTTGACTAGGAGGCCCACAGATACGCAGTATTTT. Protein: CASSLTRRPTDTQYF.

This clone was seen more than once but under ten times. The sample has other DNA sequences that encode this CDR3 too. This rearrangement joins TRBV27 to TRBJ1-3, with D perhaps matching TRBD1 (5 bases). The germline V gene has CDR1 MNHEY and CDR2 SMNVEV (reference sequence). The CDR3 extends over 18 amino acids. V was cut by 1 base and J by 8 bases, with 24 bases left in between. The CDR3 reads CASSLFGAPANDFDTIYF. The CDR3 DNA sequence: TGTGCCAGCAGTTTATTTGGGGCCCCTGCGAATGATTTCGACACCATATATTTT.

This rearrangement joins TRBV7-9 to TRBJ2-1, with a possible D match to TRBD2 (6 bases). The CDR3 sequence is 16 residues long. The germline V and J ends were trimmed by 5 bases and 0 bases, with 14 bases remaining between them. Germline lookup yields CDR1 SEHNR and CDR2 FQNEAQ (reference sequence). Here the CDR3 reads CASSGGTGSSYNEQFF. The CDR3 DNA reads TGTGCCAGCAGCGGCGGGACTGGGAGCTCCTACAATGAGCAGTTCTTC.

CDR3 sequence reads: CASIKQKAAYEQYF. CDR3 nucleotides: TGTGCCAGTATCAAGCAGAAGGCGGCATACGAGCAGTACTTC. The gene calls are TRBV27 and TRBJ2-7; D not certain. Deletions cut 9 bases from V and 4 bases from J, with 19 bases between. The germline CDR1 and CDR2 sequences are MNHEY and SMNVEV (reference sequence). This CDR3 is 14 amino acids long.

The chain employs TRBV4-3 and TRBJ1-1; TRBD1 matches at 10 bases. Germline values: CDR1 LGHNA, CDR2 YSLEER. This CDR3 comprises 16 residues. After removal of 4 bases from V and 4 bases from J, the junction contained 9 bases not matched to a gene. DNA of the CDR3: TGCGCCAGCAGCCCCCGGGACAGGGGACGGGGCACTGAAGCTTTCTTT. It encodes CASSPRDRGRGTEAFF.

This rearrangement joins TRBV29-1 to TRBJ2-6, with D uncertain. CDR1 is SQVTM and CDR2 is ANQGSEA in the germline V gene. Trimming took off 4 bases at V and 1 base at J, with 5 bases between the two ends. CDR3 length equals 13 residues. The DNA for the CDR3 is TGCAGCGTTGGGAGTTCTGGGGCCAACGTCCTGACTTTC. This gives the protein CSVGSSGANVLTF.

This clone showed up just once. The rearrangement joins TRBV5-1 to TRBJ1-4; 7 bases agree with TRBD1. The CDR3 length is 15 residues. The junction had 4 bases not matched to a gene; V was cut back by 0 bases and J by 5 bases. Germline lookup yields CDR1 SGHRS and CDR2 YFSETQ. The CDR3 sequence: CASSLGGTANEKLFF. The CDR3 nucleotides read TGCGCCAGCAGCTTGGGAGGGACAGCAAATGAAAAACTGTTTTTT.

This sequence joins TRBV5-4 and TRBJ2-7, with 9 bases fitting TRBD2. CDR1 and CDR2 from the germline V gene are SGHNT and YYREEE (reference sequence). The V gene end was trimmed by 1 base and the J gene end by 4 bases; junction bases not matched to a gene: 9. The CDR3 covers 16 residues. CDR3 bases: TGTGCCAGCAGCTTGACCTCCGGCGGGGGGGCGTACGAGCAGTACTTC. Encoded protein: CASSLTSGGGAYEQYF.

The rearrangement joins TRBV10-3 to TRBJ2-2; 8 bases map to TRBD1. The CDR3 is 20 amino acids. Germline assignment: CDR1 ENHRY and CDR2 SYGVKD. The ends lost 0 bases at V and 5 bases at J; junction bases unmatched: 17. This chain's CDR3 is CAISESLVITGTGLTGELFF. For the CDR3, the DNA is TGTGCCATCAGTGAGTCGTTAGTAATCACCGGGACAGGTCTTACCGGGGAGCTGTTTTTT.

The rearrangement uses TRBV15 and TRBJ2-3; 11 bases match TRBD2. CDR3 length equals 19 residues. V shed 5 bases and J 0 bases; nucleotides not matched to a gene: 13. In germline, CDR1 is LNHNV, CDR2 YYDKDF (reference sequence). The CDR3 nucleotides read TGTGCCACCAGCCCCAGCGGTATTAGCGGGGGGGCTAGCACAGATACGCAGTATTTT. The encoded protein is CATSPSGISGGASTDTQYF.

The chain carries TRBV19 and TRBJ1-1; maybe TRBD1 (5 bases). Trimming removed 1 base at V and 6 bases at J, with 12 bases between. Germline assignment: CDR1 LNHDA and CDR2 SQIVND (reference sequence). The CDR3 totals 14 residues. CDR3 DNA sequence: TGTGCCAGTAGTATAGGAGGAGGGGCCCCTGAAGCTTTCTTT. It encodes CASSIGGGAPEAFF.

The chain employs TRBV28 and TRBJ2-3; 10 bases agree with TRBD2. Germline V gives CDR1 MDHEN, CDR2 SYDVKM. This CDR3 region has 15 residues. The V and J ends lost 10 bases and 0 bases, in that order; junction bases with no gene match: 7. CDR3 DNA sequence: TGTGCCACCCTCAGCGGGGGGGTTAGCACAGATACGCAGTATTTT. Translation gives CATLSGGVSTDTQYF.

This CDR3 reads CASSEYRLPADTQYF. CDR3 DNA: TGTGCCAGCAGTGAATACAGGCTGCCGGCAGATACGCAGTATTTT. This chain connects TRBV25-1 to TRBJ2-3; no firm D call. Germline CDR1 MGHDK, CDR2 SYGVNS. Trimming shortened V by 0 bases and J by 4 bases, and 11 bases separated the two germline ends. The CDR3 runs 15 residues.

V is TRBV7-9 and J is TRBJ2-3; 7 bases map to TRBD2. The germline V gene has CDR1 SEHNR and CDR2 FQNEAQ (reference sequence). This CDR3 spans 18 amino acids. The trim removed 0 bases at V and 5 bases at J, leaving 14 bases unmatched. DNA of the CDR3: TGTGCCAGCAGCTTAGCGGGCCGGAGCGGGGATAGGAAAGATACGCAGTATTTT. Its translation: CASSLAGRSGDRKDTQYF.

The rearrangement links TRBV9 to TRBJ2-3, with TRBD2 matching 7 bases. CDR1 is SGDLS and CDR2 is YYNGEE in the germline V gene. This CDR3 region has 14 residues. Unmatched junction bases numbered 5, after V lost 2 bases and J lost 5 bases. The CDR3: CASSVGGVEDTQYF. Written as DNA, the CDR3 is TGTGCCAGCAGCGTGGGGGGGGTAGAAGATACGCAGTATTTT. The full variable domain, in which reference TRBV9 and TRBJ2-3 provide the parts outside the CDR3, is DSGVTQTPKHLITATGQRVTLRCSPRSGDLSVYWYQQSLDQGLQFLIQYYNGEERAKGNILERFSAQQFPDLHSELNLSSLELGDSALYFCASSVGGVEDTQYFGPGTRLTVL.

The CDR3 DNA reads TGTGCCAGCAGTAACAGGGGGCTCTATGGCTACACCTTC. Encoded protein: CASSNRGLYGYTF. The chain employs TRBV6-5 and TRBJ1-2; 9 bases agree with TRBD1. The CDR3 runs 13 residues. The germline V gene has CDR1 MNHEY and CDR2 SVGAGI. J lost 4 bases, V lost 5 bases, and 2 bases had no gene match.

The chain has TRBV19 and TRBJ2-2, with 10 positions matching TRBD2. The germline gives CDR1 LNHDA, CDR2 SQIVND (reference sequence). Trimming at V came to 8 bases and at J to 4 bases, leaving 7 bases not matched to a gene. This CDR3 comprises 15 residues. The CDR3 loop is CASSSSGGRTGELFF. In DNA form, the CDR3 reads TGTGCCAGTTCCTCTAGCGGGGGTCGCACCGGGGAGCTGTTTTTT. The full variable domain, with the rest looked up from reference TRBV19 and TRBJ2-2, is DGGITQSPKYLFRKEGQNVTLSCEQNLNHDAMYWYRQDPGQGLRLIYYSQIVNDFQKGDIAEGYSVSREKKESFPLTVTSAQKNPTAFYLCASSSSGGRTGELFFGEGSRLTVL.

The chain is built from TRBV29-1 and TRBJ2-5; 7 nucleotides align to TRBD2. The ends lost 0 bases at V and 11 bases at J; junction bases unmatched: 18. Germline V gene data show CDR1 as SQVTM and CDR2 as ANQGSEA. CDR3 length equals 16 residues. The CDR3 reads CSVEDSGGLRVREQYF. The CDR3 bases are TGCAGCGTTGAAGATTCGGGGGGACTCCGGGTCAGGGAGCAGTACTTC.

The rearrangement links TRBV9 to TRBJ1-2; D is undetermined. Trimming took 7 bases from V and 3 from J, leaving 7 bases between them. CDR1 and CDR2 (germline): SGDLS, YYNGEE. The CDR3 is made up of 11 amino acids. The CDR3 spells CASEGDYGYTF. Written as DNA, the CDR3 is TGTGCCAGCGAGGGAGACTATGGCTACACCTTC.

This clone appeared a single time. The chain couples TRBV2 to TRBJ1-4; 7 positions agree with TRBD1. The germline gives CDR1 SNHLY, CDR2 FYNNEI. The CDR3 extends over 14 amino acids. J gave up 5 bases and V 6 bases, and 6 bases lay outside the gene matches. The CDR3 coding sequence is TGTGCCAGCAGGCCCGGGACAGCGAATGAAAAACTGTTTTTT. As protein: CASRPGTANEKLFF.